The rows below give T cell receptor beta chains drawn from one sample of a study of shared clonotypes between healthy human individuals. Here immunoSEQ multiplex PCR was the method, and the copy in TCRdb shows in-frame clones only, minus some. Of some 1,100,000 clones detected, 75% to 85% appear once; the ten largest clones hold around 0.47%. Sequencing was done on a sample of memory CD4+ T cells from PBMCs. The receptors derive from a man younger than 30 in good health. Some clones in this sample may be carry-over from other donors' samples. Each CDR3 is given with its conserved first and last residue. A D gene is named only where the DNA matches it firmly. Size tells how often a clone was seen (once, few, many) or the class of an expanded clone, and some rows leave it out.

v_call: TRBV11-2
j_call: TRBJ2-2
clone_size: NA
d_call: NA
cdr3_aa: CASSLVSGFPNTGELFF

v_call: TRBV6-5
j_call: TRBJ2-2
clone_size: NA
d_call: NA
cdr3_aa: CASSYWEGAAGELFF

v_call: TRBV5-1
j_call: TRBJ2-3
clone_size: NA
d_call: NA
cdr3_aa: CASSLQHTDTQYF

v_call: TRBV7-3
j_call: TRBJ1-4
clone_size: NA
d_call: NA
cdr3_aa: CASSLSVANEKLFF

v_call: TRBV14
j_call: TRBJ2-6
clone_size: NA
d_call: NA
cdr3_aa: CASSVLRDSGANVLTF

v_call: TRBV15
j_call: TRBJ1-2
clone_size: NA
d_call: NA
cdr3_aa: CATSRDVGQRTYGYTF

v_call: TRBV2
j_call: TRBJ2-7
clone_size: NA
d_call: NA
cdr3_aa: CASSDTLAFEQYF

v_call: TRBV7-8
j_call: TRBJ2-7
clone_size: NA
d_call: TRBD1
cdr3_aa: CASSLLSGQGTYEQYF

v_call: TRBV2
j_call: TRBJ1-1
clone_size: NA
d_call: NA
cdr3_aa: CASEQDLNTEAFF

v_call: TRBV7-3
j_call: TRBJ2-1
clone_size: NA
d_call: NA
cdr3_aa: CASSPTRAQGGEQFF

v_call: TRBV5-1
j_call: TRBJ2-3
clone_size: NA
d_call: TRBD1
cdr3_aa: CASTLGTGLTDTQYF

v_call: TRBV29-1
j_call: TRBJ1-4
clone_size: NA
d_call: NA
cdr3_aa: CSVKLAISTNEKLFF

v_call: TRBV19
j_call: TRBJ2-1
clone_size: many
d_call: NA
cdr3_aa: CASSMGGRGKYNEQFF

v_call: TRBV9
j_call: TRBJ1-2
clone_size: few
d_call: TRBD1
cdr3_aa: CASSTGTASYGYTF

v_call: TRBV4-3
j_call: TRBJ2-5
clone_size: NA
d_call: NA
cdr3_aa: CASSQSVGLDQETQYF

v_call: TRBV29-1
j_call: TRBJ2-1
clone_size: NA
d_call: NA
cdr3_aa: CSVAARSYNEQFF

v_call: TRBV5-6
j_call: TRBJ1-4
clone_size: NA
d_call: NA
cdr3_aa: CASSASRRGEKLFF

v_call: TRBV30
j_call: TRBJ1-2
clone_size: NA
d_call: TRBD1
cdr3_aa: CAWRLGGTGEGYTF

v_call: TRBV4-2
j_call: TRBJ2-6
clone_size: NA
d_call: TRBD1
cdr3_aa: CASSPGDRVSGANVLTF

v_call: TRBV5-1
j_call: TRBJ2-2
clone_size: NA
d_call: TRBD1
cdr3_aa: CASSPGQGTGELFF

v_call: TRBV5-1
j_call: TRBJ1-2
clone_size: NA
d_call: TRBD1
cdr3_aa: CASSTTGTGTYGYTF

v_call: TRBV19
j_call: TRBJ1-1
clone_size: few
d_call: NA
cdr3_aa: CASSIRTFGNTEAFF

v_call: TRBV28
j_call: TRBJ2-7
clone_size: NA
d_call: NA
cdr3_aa: CASSASSYEQYF

v_call: TRBV18
j_call: TRBJ1-1
clone_size: few
d_call: NA
cdr3_aa: CASSPQGLNTEAFF

v_call: TRBV19
j_call: TRBJ1-1
clone_size: few
d_call: TRBD1
cdr3_aa: CASSIVPNIRGDTEAFF

v_call: TRBV2
j_call: TRBJ2-2
clone_size: NA
d_call: TRBD1
cdr3_aa: CASRQGDTGELFF

v_call: TRBV11-2
j_call: TRBJ2-1
clone_size: NA
d_call: TRBD2
cdr3_aa: CASSFRPGGPRNEQFF

v_call: TRBV6-5
j_call: TRBJ2-4
clone_size: NA
d_call: NA
cdr3_aa: CASSYSGTAKNIQYF

v_call: TRBV5-1
j_call: TRBJ2-2
clone_size: few
d_call: NA
cdr3_aa: CASILDNPDTGELFF

v_call: TRBV9
j_call: TRBJ2-3
clone_size: many
d_call: NA
cdr3_aa: CASSSARRDTQYF

v_call: TRBV15
j_call: TRBJ1-5
clone_size: few
d_call: NA
cdr3_aa: CATSREVGGLQPQHF

v_call: TRBV9
j_call: TRBJ2-7
clone_size: NA
d_call: NA
cdr3_aa: CASSVRQGGEQYF

v_call: TRBV6-6
j_call: TRBJ1-5
clone_size: NA
d_call: NA
cdr3_aa: CASSSDRLNNQPQHF

v_call: TRBV28
j_call: TRBJ2-1
clone_size: NA
d_call: TRBD1
cdr3_aa: CASSLQGQGSTEQFF

v_call: TRBV29-1
j_call: TRBJ2-1
clone_size: once
d_call: TRBD1
cdr3_aa: CSGKTGVGEQFF

v_call: TRBV19
j_call: TRBJ1-5
clone_size: many
d_call: NA
cdr3_aa: CATRFGGSNQPQHF

v_call: TRBV18
j_call: TRBJ2-1
clone_size: NA
d_call: NA
cdr3_aa: CASSGTWSWFF

v_call: TRBV19
j_call: TRBJ2-3
clone_size: NA
d_call: NA
cdr3_aa: CASRAVRSTDTQYF

v_call: TRBV5-4
j_call: TRBJ2-5
clone_size: once
d_call: NA
cdr3_aa: CASSRGGGGETQYF

v_call: TRBV9
j_call: TRBJ1-2
clone_size: NA
d_call: NA
cdr3_aa: CASSNTANYGYTF

v_call: TRBV2
j_call: TRBJ1-3
clone_size: once
d_call: TRBD1
cdr3_aa: CASSADRGRNTIYF

v_call: TRBV27
j_call: TRBJ2-7
clone_size: NA
d_call: NA
cdr3_aa: CASSPNPTLGRYEQYF

v_call: TRBV7-9
j_call: TRBJ1-2
clone_size: NA
d_call: NA
cdr3_aa: CASSLAQGDGYTF

v_call: TRBV4-3
j_call: TRBJ2-7
clone_size: NA
d_call: NA
cdr3_aa: CASSQEGRGYEQYF

v_call: TRBV6-1
j_call: TRBJ2-1
clone_size: NA
d_call: NA
cdr3_aa: CASRVGSYNEQFF

v_call: TRBV7-8
j_call: TRBJ1-4
clone_size: NA
d_call: NA
cdr3_aa: CASSTGQGNEKLFF

v_call: TRBV28
j_call: TRBJ1-5
clone_size: NA
d_call: NA
cdr3_aa: CASSFREGRAPYSNQPQHF

v_call: TRBV6-5
j_call: TRBJ1-2
clone_size: NA
d_call: NA
cdr3_aa: CATRSRDISYYGYTF

v_call: TRBV7-3
j_call: TRBJ2-2
clone_size: NA
d_call: NA
cdr3_aa: CASSLRGQNTGELFF

v_call: TRBV20-1
j_call: TRBJ2-5
clone_size: NA
d_call: NA
cdr3_aa: CSASDGETQYF

v_call: TRBV19
j_call: TRBJ2-1
clone_size: NA
d_call: NA
cdr3_aa: CASKSASKGVEQFF

v_call: TRBV19
j_call: TRBJ1-5
clone_size: NA
d_call: TRBD1
cdr3_aa: CASSQRDRGYSNQPQHF